The text below deals with one TCR beta chain. For each subset, genomic DNA was distributed in equal portions over several immunoSEQ plates. Assay used: immunoSEQ multiplex PCR; TCRdb lists only in-frame clones, some missing. The sample has approximately 500,000 clones; about 72% are singletons. Donors included only healthy HIV-negative adults lacking recent acute infections or vaccinations. This sample stems from a study of shared clonotypes between healthy human individuals. Whole-study context: The study enrolled a couple of women and a few men aged 18 to 49.

This CDR3 is 13 amino acids long. Germline CDR1 reads MNHNS; CDR2 reads SASEGT. Trimming left V 7 bases short and J 7 bases short, with 11 bases between. The sequence derives from a woman between 35 and 50 years old in good health. Some clones in this sample may be carry-over from other donors' samples. The chain has TRBV6-1 and TRBJ1-6, with D maybe TRBD1 (5 bases). Material for sequencing was PBMCs. DNA for the CDR3: TGTGCCAGCATCGCAGGGAAAAATTCACCCCTCCACTTT. Translation: CASIAGKNSPLHF.